The 10 T cell receptor beta chains in this list originate from one sample, sequenced in a study of blood T cells in healthy people across ages. A J-beta primer mix and a sample-barcoded 5' primer were used in a second PCR of roughly 7 to 12 cycles. TCRdb reprocessed the 5' RACE reads via MiXCR and lists one record per CDR3 protein. The table shows some 880,000 distinct CDR3 sequences, with 35% to 40% occurring only once. Sequenced input: blood. The receptors shown here come from a man between 18 and 35 years old in good health.

Of note for this clonotype: A much larger clonotype is one base distant, so this may be a read error. As DNA, the CDR3 is TGCAGTACTAGAGCGAATTCCCCATACTACAATGAGCAGTTCTTC. This sequence encodes CSTRANSPYYNEQFF. J is TRBJ2-1 and V is TRBV20-1; weak D call: TRBD2 (5 bases). Germline CDR1 reads DFQATT; CDR2 reads SNEGSKA (reference sequence). There are 15 residues in the CDR3.

The chain uses TRBV9 and TRBJ2-1; 8 nucleotides match TRBD1. The CDR3 spans 14 residues. V trimming: 0 bases; J trimming: 9 bases; junction bases outside the gene matches: 5. The germline V gene encodes CDR1 SGDLS and CDR2 YYNGEE. The CDR3 sequence is CASSVDTGGAEQFF. The CDR3 region has the DNA TGTGCCAGCAGCGTAGATACAGGGGGTGCTGAGCAGTTCTTC.

The V call is TRBV4-3, the J call TRBJ2-4; 15 bases match TRBD2. This CDR3 spans 19 amino acids. V lost 3 bases and J lost 8; bases outside the gene matches: 14. Germline CDR1 is LGHNA and CDR2 is YSLEER. The CDR3 region is CASSHGLAGGPGKLDIQYF. Written as DNA, the CDR3 is TGCGCCAGCAGCCACGGACTAGCGGGGGGGCCCGGCAAGTTAGACATTCAGTACTTC.

This clonotype was observed a few times. The V and J genes are TRBV25-1 and TRBJ1-2; a possible D gene is TRBD1 (6 bases). V was shortened by 3 bases and J by 8 bases, with 10 bases between the two germline ends. The germline V gene encodes CDR1 MGHDK and CDR2 SYGVNS. There are 12 residues in the CDR3. The CDR3 is CASSDGTRGYTF. DNA for the CDR3: TGTGCCAGCAGTGACGGGACAAGAGGCTACACCTTC.

The chain links TRBV9 to TRBJ2-1; 7 bases fit TRBD1. V trimming: 0 bases; J trimming: 10 bases; junction bases outside the gene matches: 7. Germline V gives CDR1 SGDLS, CDR2 YYNGEE. The CDR3 has 14 residues. The CDR3 loop is CASSVGGTAHEQFF. As DNA, the CDR3 is TGTGCCAGCAGCGTAGGAGGGACAGCCCACGAGCAGTTCTTC.

The rearrangement joins TRBV28 to TRBJ2-3; TRBD1 is a possible D gene (5 bases). The CDR3 length is 16 residues. Trimming shortened V by 5 bases and J by 0 bases, and 15 bases separated the two germline ends. Germline CDR1 reads MDHEN; CDR2 reads SYDVKM. As DNA, the CDR3 is TGTGCCAGCAGTCTATCCAGGGTCTCTAGCACAGATACGCAGTATTTT. It encodes CASSLSRVSSTDTQYF.

This clonotype was counted only a few times. The chain links TRBV5-6 to TRBJ2-7; perhaps TRBD2 as D (5 bases). Germline V lookup: CDR1 SGHDT, CDR2 YYEEEE. The CDR3 is 13 amino acids. Between the trimmed V and J ends, which lost 2 bases and 5 bases, there was a span of 11 bases. The CDR3 loop is CASSFAAAHEQYF. The DNA of the CDR3 is TGTGCCAGCAGCTTTGCAGCGGCCCACGAGCAGTACTTC.

This clonotype showed up many times. The chain carries TRBV12-3 or TRBV12-4 and TRBJ2-1, with 8 bases lining up with TRBD2. V lost 2 bases, J lost 4 bases, and 10 bases stayed unmatched. This CDR3 contains 17 residues. CDR3 bases: TGTGCCAGCAGTTTACTGGCGGGGGGCATATCGTACAATGAGCAGTTCTTC. This encodes CASSLLAGGISYNEQFF.

A remark on this clonotype: The CDR3 carries no conserved terminal phenylalanine or tryptophan, so it likely arises from a read error. The chain has TRBV12-3 or TRBV12-4 and TRBJ1-2; no definite D call. The CDR3 spans 14 residues. V lost 5 bases and J lost 5, with 15 bases in between. The CDR3 coding sequence is TGTGCCAGCAGTGCCCCTCCACTAGAATATGGCTACACCCTC. As protein: CASSAPPLEYGYTL.

A remark on this clonotype: A much larger clone differs from this one at a single base, so this may be a read error. This chain uses TRBV7-2 with TRBJ2-3; maybe TRBD2 (5 bases). Trimming cost V 5 bases and J 11 bases, with 14 bases left between them. The CDR3 has 12 amino acids. Germline V gene sequence: CDR1 SGHTA, CDR2 FQGNSA. CDR3: CASSARLNMQYF. The CDR3 DNA follows: TGTGCCAGCAGCGCCCGACTAAATATGCAGTATTTT.